The 30 T cell receptor beta chains listed next were all sequenced from one sample in a study of T cell responses to AZD1222 COVID-19 vaccine. TCRdb's copy holds only in-frame clones and misses some; the assay was immunoSEQ multiplex PCR. The sample records 100,000 to 150,000 clones, roughly 90% being singletons. This sample comprised peripheral blood, obtained on day 0 of AZD1222 vaccination. These receptors all come from an adult in good health.

The sample holds a few counts of this clone. The V and J genes are TRBV4-1 and TRBJ2-1; a possible D gene is TRBD1 (5 bases). The CDR3 runs to 16 residues. The ends were cut back, 1 base at V and 0 bases at J, with 10 bases in the middle. The V gene's germline CDR1 is MGHRA and CDR2 YSYEKL. This CDR3 is CASSQVDILSYNEQFF. In DNA form, the CDR3 reads TGCGCCAGCAGCCAAGTGGACATCCTCTCCTACAATGAGCAGTTCTTC.

The V and J genes are TRBV24-1 and TRBJ1-1; TRBD1 might be the D (5 bases). The germline V and J ends were trimmed by 8 bases and 1 base, with 10 bases remaining between them. CDR3 length equals 13 residues. Germline-derived CDR1 and CDR2 are KGHDR and SFDVKD. The CDR3 here is CATMGEENTEAFF. The CDR3 DNA reads as TGTGCCACCATGGGGGAGGAGAACACTGAAGCTTTCTTT.

J is TRBJ1-1 and V is TRBV5-4, with 8 bases fitting TRBD1. The CDR3 runs to 12 residues. Germline V gene lookup returns CDR1 SGHNT and CDR2 YYREEE (reference sequence). The V gene end was trimmed by 9 bases and the J gene end by 3 bases; junction bases not matched to a gene: 4. CDR3 DNA: TGTGCCACCATGGGACAGGACACTGAAGCTTTCTTT. Translation gives CATMGQDTEAFF.

V is TRBV15 and J is TRBJ1-1; D is possibly TRBD1 (5 bases). V was trimmed by 6 bases and J by 0 bases, leaving 14 bases between them. Germline-derived CDR1 and CDR2 are LNHNV and YYDKDF (reference sequence). The CDR3 totals 15 residues. CDR3 in DNA: TGTGCCACCAGTGGAACAGGCTACATGAACACTGAAGCTTTCTTT. Protein product: CATSGTGYMNTEAFF.

CDR3: CASSLDWTLNTGELFF. The CDR3 bases are TGCGCCAGCAGCTTGGACTGGACCCTGAACACCGGGGAGCTGTTTTTT. This chain joins TRBV5-1 and TRBJ2-2; D not resolved. The CDR3 sequence is 16 residues long. Trimming removed 0 bases from V and 1 base from J, with 10 bases in between. Germline V gene data show CDR1 as SGHRS and CDR2 as YFSETQ.

This rearrangement joins TRBV6-2 or TRBV6-3 to TRBJ1-5; D is unresolved. The V gene lost 6 bases and the J gene lost 7 bases, with 10 bases spanning the gap. This CDR3 comprises 12 residues. The germline gives CDR1 MNHEY, CDR2 SVGEGT. CDR3 protein: CASSHRMQPQHF. The CDR3 region has the DNA TGTGCCAGCAGCCACCGTATGCAGCCCCAGCATTTT.

The chain is built from TRBV5-1 and TRBJ2-2, with D uncertain. Trimming cost V 0 bases and J 7 bases, with 25 bases left between them. The CDR3 runs 19 residues. Germline lookup yields CDR1 SGHRS and CDR2 YFSETQ. The CDR3 bases are TGCGCCAGCAGCTTGGCCGACGGAAGTGACTCGAGGTTGGGCGGGGAGCTGTTTTTT. Protein product: CASSLADGSDSRLGGELFF.

The genes are TRBV28 and TRBJ2-7; no firm D call. V shed 5 bases and J shed 5 bases, with 13 bases lying between them. CDR3 size: 13 residues. CDR1 is MDHEN, CDR2 SYDVKM, per germline. The CDR3 loop reads CASSLPVLNEQYF. The CDR3 DNA is TGTGCCAGCAGTCTCCCAGTCCTAAACGAGCAGTACTTC. Using reference TRBV28 and TRBJ2-7 for the parts outside the CDR3, the full variable domain is DVKVTQSSRYLVKRTGEKVFLECVQDMDHENMFWYRQDPGLGLRLIYFSYDVKMKEKGDIPEGYSVSREKKERFSLILESASTNQTSMYLCASSLPVLNEQYFGPGTRLTVT.

V gene TRBV15 combines with J gene TRBJ1-4; 9 nucleotides match TRBD1. The V gene's germline CDR1 is LNHNV and CDR2 YYDKDF (reference sequence). Trimming removed 3 bases from V and 8 bases from J; junction bases left unmatched: 4. This CDR3 spans 14 amino acids. CDR3 sequence reads: CATSRDRGLEKLFF. In DNA, the CDR3 is TGTGCCACCAGCAGGGACAGGGGATTGGAAAAACTGTTTTTT. The variable domain in full, with the rest retrieved from reference TRBV15 and TRBJ1-4, is DAMVIQNPRYQVTQFGKPVTLSCSQTLNHNVMYWYQQKSSQAPKLLFHYYDKDFNNEADTPDNFQSRRPNTSFCFLDIRSPGLGDTAMYLCATSRDRGLEKLFFGSGTQLSVL.

This clone is a singleton in its sample. Here the CDR3 DNA reads TGTGCCAGCAGCCCCGTTAGCGGGAGCTCGTACGAGCAGTACTTC. Its protein product is CASSPVSGSSYEQYF. V and J are TRBV6-5 and TRBJ2-7; 9 bases map to TRBD2. CDR1 is MNHEY, CDR2 SVGAGI, per germline. The CDR3 covers 15 residues. The trim removed 6 bases at V and 4 bases at J, leaving 10 bases unmatched.

This chain links TRBV9 with TRBJ1-1; D call uncertain. The CDR3 runs 14 residues. Germline V gene data show CDR1 as SGDLS and CDR2 as YYNGEE. V was shortened by 1 base and J by 0 bases, with 7 bases between the two germline ends. Here the CDR3 reads CASSVNSLNTEAFF. The DNA for the CDR3 is TGTGCCAGCAGCGTAAACAGCTTGAACACTGAAGCTTTCTTT.

This chain connects TRBV5-4 to TRBJ2-1; 8 nucleotides agree with TRBD2. The V segment lost 9 bases and the J segment 10 bases; nucleotides outside the gene matches: 12. The CDR3 is 13 amino acids. CDR1 is SGHNT and CDR2 is YYREEE in the germline V gene (reference sequence). CDR3 loop: CATTAGARGEQFF. The DNA of the CDR3 is TGTGCCACAACAGCGGGGGCCCGCGGGGAGCAGTTCTTC.

V gene TRBV28 combines with J gene TRBJ1-2, with a tentative D call TRBD1 (6 bases). This CDR3 is built from 15 residues. The V and J ends lost 5 bases and 5 bases respectively, with 18 bases between them. Germline-derived CDR1 and CDR2 are MDHEN and SYDVKM. CDR3 sequence reads: CASSPSHGGLYGYTF. CDR3 nucleotide sequence: TGTGCCAGCAGTCCCTCCCATGGGGGCCTATATGGCTACACCTTC.

In DNA form, the CDR3 reads TGTGCCAGCAGCGGCGACAGGGGGGGTTACGAGCAGTACTTC. Translation gives CASSGDRGGYEQYF. The chain is built from TRBV4-2 and TRBJ2-7, with 9 bases aligning to TRBD1. This CDR3 comprises 14 residues. Trimming cost V 5 bases and J 4 bases; bases outside gene matches: 6. Germline CDR1 LGHNA, CDR2 YNFKEQ.

The chain combines TRBV7-9 with TRBJ2-3; D ambiguous. The CDR3 sequence is 13 residues long. Germline V lookup: CDR1 SEHNR, CDR2 FQNEAQ (reference sequence). V was trimmed by 0 bases and J by 4 bases, leaving 5 bases between them. Here the CDR3 DNA reads TGTGCCAGCAGCTTAGCAGGCCCAGATACGCAGTATTTT. Translating it yields CASSLAGPDTQYF.

The chain employs TRBV4-1 and TRBJ2-3; 8 bases fit TRBD1. The V and J ends lost 1 base and 1 base, in that order; junction bases with no gene match: 7. CDR3 length: 17 amino acids. In germline, CDR1 is MGHRA, CDR2 YSYEKL. As DNA, the CDR3 is TGCGCCAGCAGCCAAGGTGGGGCAGGGGGCGGCACAGATACGCAGTATTTT. Translated: CASSQGGAGGGTDTQYF.

The chain carries TRBV28 and TRBJ2-5; perhaps TRBD2 as D (5 bases). V dropped 6 bases and J dropped 4 bases, with 9 bases sitting between them. Germline V gene lookup returns CDR1 MDHEN and CDR2 SYDVKM. The CDR3 covers 12 residues. The CDR3 DNA follows: TGTGCCAGCAGGAGGGAATTAGAGACCCAGTACTTC. It is translated as CASRRELETQYF.

This chain links TRBV7-2 with TRBJ2-7; D remains unclear. The CDR3 has 12 amino acids. Germline values: CDR1 SGHTA, CDR2 FQGNSA. The germline V and J ends were trimmed by 4 bases and 7 bases, with 11 bases remaining between them. The CDR3 reads CASSWNPREQYF. The DNA of the CDR3 is TGTGCCAGCAGCTGGAACCCTAGAGAGCAGTACTTC. Together with reference TRBV7-2 and TRBJ2-7, the CDR3 gives the full variable domain: GAGVSQSPSNKVTEKGKDVELRCDPISGHTALYWYRQSLGQGLEFLIYFQGNSAPDKSGLPSDRFSAERTGGSVSTLTIQRTQQEDSAVYLCASSWNPREQYFGPGTRLTVT.

The table lists this clone with a few counts. This sequence joins TRBV28 and TRBJ2-3, with D unclear. This CDR3 spans 14 amino acids. Trimming left V 6 bases short and J 1 base short, with 11 bases between. CDR1 and CDR2 (germline): MDHEN, SYDVKM. This CDR3 reads CASSKAARTDTQYF. CDR3 coding DNA: TGTGCCAGCAGCAAGGCTGCACGCACAGATACGCAGTATTTT.

The chain employs TRBV21-1 and TRBJ2-1; the listed D gene, TRBD2, was not tested against the DNA. TRBV21-1 is shown as a pseudogene. The CDR3 has 17 amino acids. The CDR3 region has the DNA TGTGCCAGCAGCAAACGAATGCTAGCTTCATGCGCCGATGAGCAGTTCTTC. Protein product: CASSKRMLASCADEQFF.

This chain uses TRBV29-1 with TRBJ2-5, with D tentatively TRBD1 (6 bases). Per germline, CDR1 SQVTM and CDR2 ANQGSEA. The CDR3 has 12 amino acids. Trimming cost V 8 bases and J 1 base, with 11 bases left between them. CDR3 sequence: CSFRGGQETQYF. The CDR3 DNA sequence: TGCAGCTTCCGAGGGGGCCAAGAGACCCAGTACTTC. The full variable domain, completed using reference TRBV29-1 and TRBJ2-5, is SAVISQKPSRDICQRGTSLTIQCQVDSQVTMMFWYRQQPGQSLTLIATANQGSEATYESGFVIDKFPISRPNLTFSTLTVSNMSPEDSSIYLCSFRGGQETQYFGPGTRLLVL.

The chain joins TRBV30 to TRBJ1-5; D is unclear. With 2 bases removed from V and 0 bases from J, the gap between germline ends came to 5 bases. The CDR3 totals 13 residues. Per germline, CDR1 GTSNPN and CDR2 SVGIG (reference sequence). This chain's CDR3 is CAWSPSSNQPQHF. CDR3 DNA: TGTGCCTGGAGTCCCTCTAGCAATCAGCCCCAGCATTTT.

V is TRBV29-1 and J is TRBJ2-3, with 7 nucleotides matching TRBD1. In germline, CDR1 is SQVTM, CDR2 ANQGSEA. The CDR3 has 12 amino acids. Losses at the gene ends were 6 bases for V and 2 bases for J; bases not matched to a gene: 2. Here the CDR3 reads CSVDRPTDTQYF. The CDR3 coding sequence is TGCAGCGTGGACAGGCCCACAGATACGCAGTATTTT.

The chain links TRBV28 to TRBJ2-7; 9 bases line up with TRBD2. CDR3 length: 15 amino acids. The junction had 7 bases not matched to a gene; V was cut back by 5 bases and J by 2 bases. CDR1 is MDHEN and CDR2 is SYDVKM in the germline V gene. CDR3 sequence: CASSMTSGGAYEQYF. CDR3 sequence (DNA): TGTGCCAGCAGTATGACTAGCGGAGGGGCCTACGAGCAGTACTTC.

The chain is built from TRBV5-4 and TRBJ2-5; 9 bases agree with TRBD2. Germline-derived CDR1 and CDR2 are SGHNT and YYREEE (reference sequence). V was pared by 2 bases and J by 3 bases, with 2 bases of the junction left unmatched. CDR3 length: 14 amino acids. CDR3 in DNA: TGTGCCAGCAGCTTCCCTAGCGGGGAAGAGACCCAGTACTTC. It yields the protein CASSFPSGEETQYF.

This clone was recorded a few times. The chain recombines TRBV9 with TRBJ2-1; D might be TRBD2 (5 bases). CDR1 and CDR2 (germline): SGDLS, YYNGEE. Trimming left V 4 bases short and J 7 bases short, with 9 bases between. There are 12 residues in the CDR3. CDR3 sequence reads: CASSPGRNEQFF. The CDR3 DNA reads as TGTGCCAGCAGCCCTGGGAGAAATGAGCAGTTCTTC.

V is TRBV7-9 and J is TRBJ1-3; D might be TRBD1 (5 bases). Germline V gene lookup returns CDR1 SEHNR and CDR2 FQNEAQ (reference sequence). This CDR3 region has 16 residues. Trimming shortened V by 0 bases and J by 4 bases, and 13 bases separated the two germline ends. The CDR3 reads CASSLAGTDRGNTIYF. The CDR3 DNA sequence: TGTGCCAGCAGCTTAGCCGGGACGGATAGAGGAAACACCATATATTTT. Together with reference TRBV7-9 and TRBJ1-3, the CDR3 gives the full variable domain: DTGVSQNPRHKITKRGQNVTFRCDPISEHNRLYWYRQTLGQGPEFLTYFQNEAQLEKSRLLSDRFSAERPKGSFSTLEIQRTEQGDSAMYLCASSLAGTDRGNTIYFGEGSWLTVV.

V is TRBV6-5 and J is TRBJ1-2; D is perhaps TRBD1 (6 bases). CDR1 and CDR2 from the germline V gene are MNHEY and SVGAGI. The CDR3 totals 13 residues. The V gene lost 7 bases and the J gene lost 4 bases, with 13 bases spanning the gap. This chain's CDR3 is CASIATGSYGYTF. CDR3 coding DNA: TGTGCCAGCATTGCCACAGGGTCCTATGGCTACACCTTC.

This clone came up a few times. The chain is built from TRBV27 and TRBJ1-4, with D unclear. This CDR3 region has 13 residues. The germline V gene encodes CDR1 MNHEY and CDR2 SMNVEV (reference sequence). V was trimmed by 1 base and J by 7 bases, leaving 7 bases between them. The CDR3 here is CASSLYIGEKLFF. As DNA, the CDR3 is TGTGCCAGCAGTTTATATATCGGTGAAAAACTGTTTTTT. The variable domain in full, completed from reference TRBV27 and TRBJ1-4, reads EAQVTQNPRYLITVTGKKLTVTCSQNMNHEYMSWYRQDPGLGLRQIYYSMNVEVTDKGDVPEGYKVSRKEKRNFPLILESPSPNQTSLYFCASSLYIGEKLFFGSGTQLSVL.

The rearrangement uses TRBV7-2 and TRBJ2-2, with 11 positions matching TRBD2. Per the germline V gene, CDR1 is SGHTA and CDR2 is FQGNSA. V shed 1 base, J shed 3 bases, and the junction held 1 base outside the gene matches. The CDR3 loop spans 16 amino acids. The CDR3 here is CASSLVAGGDTGELFF. The CDR3, as DNA: TGTGCCAGCAGCTTAGTAGCGGGGGGGGACACCGGGGAGCTGTTTTTT.